A selection of T cell receptor beta chains follows, all from one sample in a study of cytomegalovirus exposure and HLA in healthy donors. Profiling relied on immunoSEQ multiplex PCR, and the TCRdb table lists in-frame clones only, not all of them. The profile covers under 150,000 clones, with 76% appearing a single time and about 3.8% taken by the ten largest. The material sequenced was PBMCs. Source of these receptors: a man aged 18 to 30 in good health and CMV-seronegative. The CDR3 runs from the conserved cysteine through the conserved F or W. Fields, in order: V gene, D gene, clone size, J gene, CDR3 protein, CDR3 DNA. A D gene is named only where the DNA matches it firmly. Size is stated for part of the rows, as once, few or many counts, or as a class when the clone is expanded.

TRBV7-2	TRBD2	NA	TRBJ2-7	CASSWGEIAGGYYEQYF	TGTGCCAGCAGTTGGGGGGAAATAGCGGGAGGGTACTACGAGCAGTACTTC
TRBV27	TRBD1	NA	TRBJ1-1	CASSPDPTGAEAFF	TGTGCCAGCAGTCCCGACCCCACAGGGGCTGAAGCTTTCTTT
TRBV4-1	TRBD1	NA	TRBJ1-4	CASSQNPPGQIAEKLFF	TGCGCCAGCAGCCAAAACCCCCCGGGACAGATCGCCGAAAAACTGTTTTTT
TRBV19	TRBD1	NA	TRBJ1-5	CASTRTGGNQPQHF	TGTGCCAGCACCAGGACAGGAGGCAATCAGCCCCAGCATTTT
TRBV7-8	NA	few	TRBJ2-7	CASSEQGAYEQYF	TGTGCCAGCAGCGAACAGGGAGCCTACGAGCAGTACTTC
TRBV27	TRBD2	NA	TRBJ2-7	CASSFENLAGTTYEQYF	TGTGCCAGCAGTTTCGAAAACTTAGCGGGGACCACCTACGAGCAGTACTTC
TRBV6-5	TRBD1	NA	TRBJ2-2	CASSYDRVVNTGELFF	TGTGCCAGCAGTTACGACAGGGTGGTCAACACCGGGGAGCTGTTTTTT
TRBV28	NA	NA	TRBJ2-3	CASSSPAASTDTQYF	TGTGCCAGCAGTTCCCCGGCGGCTAGCACAGATACGCAGTATTTT
TRBV4-1	NA	NA	TRBJ2-2	CASRPHQGVGTGELFF	TGCGCCAGCAGACCCCATCAGGGCGTGGGGACCGGGGAGCTGTTTTTT
TRBV11-2	NA	NA	TRBJ2-7	CASSSRALSTYEQYF	TGTGCCAGCAGCTCCCGCGCCCTATCAACCTACGAGCAGTACTTC
TRBV19	NA	few	TRBJ2-3	CASSTGFTDTQYF	TGTGCCAGTAGTACAGGGTTCACAGATACGCAGTATTTT
TRBV7-6	TRBD2	few	TRBJ2-2	CASSFPRTSGGLNTGELFF	TGTGCCAGCAGCTTCCCACGGACTAGCGGGGGGCTGAACACCGGGGAGCTGTTTTTT
TRBV27	NA	NA	TRBJ1-1	CASSSGYRGTEAFF	TGTGCCAGCAGTTCAGGGTATAGAGGCACTGAAGCTTTCTTT
TRBV30	TRBD1	NA	TRBJ1-2	CAWSFRDRETNYGYTF	TGTGCCTGGAGTTTCCGGGACAGAGAGACTAACTATGGCTACACCTTC
TRBV11-2	NA	NA	TRBJ2-3	CASSYISTDTQYF	TGTGCCAGCAGTTATATTAGCACAGATACGCAGTATTTT
TRBV5-1	NA	NA	TRBJ2-7	CASSLKTGSYEQYF	TGCGCCAGCAGCTTAAAGACAGGCTCCTACGAGCAGTACTTC
TRBV5-1	TRBD2	NA	TRBJ2-5	CASSMTSGGQETQYF	TGCGCCAGCAGCATGACTAGCGGGGGGCAAGAGACCCAGTACTTC
TRBV4-1	TRBD2	NA	TRBJ2-3	CASSPTSITDTQYF	TGCGCCAGCAGCCCGACTAGCATCACAGATACGCAGTATTTT
TRBV9	NA	few	TRBJ2-3	CASSLRWSRGDSSTDTQYF	TGTGCCAGCAGCCTCAGGTGGTCCAGGGGGGACTCTAGCACAGATACGCAGTATTTT
TRBV29-1	TRBD1	NA	TRBJ1-1	CSVEDRGDTEAFF	TGCAGCGTTGAGGACAGGGGCGACACTGAAGCTTTCTTT
TRBV19	TRBD1	NA	TRBJ1-1	CASSKVDRVNTEAFF	TGTGCCAGTAGCAAGGTGGACAGGGTGAACACTGAAGCTTTCTTT
TRBV27	TRBD1	few	TRBJ2-7	CASSPRDRASYEQYF	TGTGCCAGCAGTCCCCGGGACAGGGCATCCTACGAGCAGTACTTC
TRBV7-6	NA	NA	TRBJ2-7	CASSLVGGSSTYEQYF	TGTGCCAGCAGCTTAGTGGGGGGATCTAGTACCTACGAGCAGTACTTC